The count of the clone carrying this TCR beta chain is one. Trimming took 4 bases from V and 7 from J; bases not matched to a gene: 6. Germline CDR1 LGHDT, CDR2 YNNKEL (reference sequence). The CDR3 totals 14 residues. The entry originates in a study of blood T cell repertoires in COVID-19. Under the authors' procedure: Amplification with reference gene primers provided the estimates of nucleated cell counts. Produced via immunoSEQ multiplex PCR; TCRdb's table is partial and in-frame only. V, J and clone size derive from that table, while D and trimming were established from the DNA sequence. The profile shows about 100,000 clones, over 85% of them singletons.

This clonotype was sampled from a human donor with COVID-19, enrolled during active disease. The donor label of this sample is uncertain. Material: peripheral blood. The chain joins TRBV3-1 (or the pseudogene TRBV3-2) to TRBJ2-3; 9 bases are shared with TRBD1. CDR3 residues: CASSRDRDLNTQYF. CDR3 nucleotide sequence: TGTGCCAGCAGCCGGGACAGGGATTTGAATACGCAGTATTTT.